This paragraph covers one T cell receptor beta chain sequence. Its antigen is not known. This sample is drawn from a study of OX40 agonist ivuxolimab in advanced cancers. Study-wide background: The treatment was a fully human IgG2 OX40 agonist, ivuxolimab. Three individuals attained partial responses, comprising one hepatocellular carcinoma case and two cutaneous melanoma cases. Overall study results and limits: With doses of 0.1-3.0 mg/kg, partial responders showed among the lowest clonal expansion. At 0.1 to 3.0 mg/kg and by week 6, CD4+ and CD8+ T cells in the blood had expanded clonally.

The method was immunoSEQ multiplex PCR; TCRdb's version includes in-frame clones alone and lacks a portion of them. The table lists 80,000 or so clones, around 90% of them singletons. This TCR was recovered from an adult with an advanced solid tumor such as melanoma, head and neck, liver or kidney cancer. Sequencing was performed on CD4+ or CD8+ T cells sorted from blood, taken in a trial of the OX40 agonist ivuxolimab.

In DNA form, the CDR3 reads TGTGCCAGCAGTGAAACTGGGTCCGGGGAGCTGTTTTTT. This encodes CASSETGSGELFF. V usage is TRBV6-1 and J usage is TRBJ2-2; D remains ambiguous. V gave up 2 bases and J gave up 6 bases, with 7 bases separating them. Germline V gives CDR1 MNHNS, CDR2 SASEGT. The CDR3 consists of 13 residues.